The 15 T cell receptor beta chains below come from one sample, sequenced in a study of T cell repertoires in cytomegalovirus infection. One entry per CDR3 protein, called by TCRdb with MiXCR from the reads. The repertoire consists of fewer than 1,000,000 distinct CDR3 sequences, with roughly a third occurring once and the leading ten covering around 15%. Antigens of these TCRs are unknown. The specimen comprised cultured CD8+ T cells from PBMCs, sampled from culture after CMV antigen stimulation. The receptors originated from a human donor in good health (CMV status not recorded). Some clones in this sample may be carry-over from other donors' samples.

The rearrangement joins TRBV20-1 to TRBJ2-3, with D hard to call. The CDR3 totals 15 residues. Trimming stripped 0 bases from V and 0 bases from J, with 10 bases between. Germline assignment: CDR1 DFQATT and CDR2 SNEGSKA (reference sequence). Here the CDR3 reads CSARDFEASTDTQYF. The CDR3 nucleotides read TGCAGTGCTAGAGATTTCGAAGCTAGCACAGATACGCAGTATTTT.

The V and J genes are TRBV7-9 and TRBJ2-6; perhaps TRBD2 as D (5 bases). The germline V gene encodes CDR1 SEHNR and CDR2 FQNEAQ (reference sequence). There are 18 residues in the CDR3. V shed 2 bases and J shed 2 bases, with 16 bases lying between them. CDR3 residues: CASSLRRGSPPGANVLTF. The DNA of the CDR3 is TGTGCCAGCAGCTTACGGCGAGGGTCCCCCCCTGGGGCCAACGTCCTGACTTTC.

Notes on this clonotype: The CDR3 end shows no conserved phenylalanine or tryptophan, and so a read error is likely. The CDR3 loop reads CASREGGFEQFL. Written as DNA, the CDR3 is TGTGCCAGCAGAGAAGGGGGTTTTGAGCAGTTCTTG. This chain uses TRBV7-6 with TRBJ2-1; D may be TRBD1 (6 bases). There are 12 residues in the CDR3. V gave up 6 bases and J gave up 9 bases, with 12 bases separating them. Germline CDR1 and CDR2: SGHVS and FNYEAQ.

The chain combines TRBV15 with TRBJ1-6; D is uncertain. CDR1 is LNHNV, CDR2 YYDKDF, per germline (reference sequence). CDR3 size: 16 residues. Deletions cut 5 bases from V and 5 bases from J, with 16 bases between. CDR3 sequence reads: CATSAAHSSNNSPLHF. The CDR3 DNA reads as TGTGCCACCAGCGCTGCGCACAGTAGCAATAATTCACCCCTCCACTTT.

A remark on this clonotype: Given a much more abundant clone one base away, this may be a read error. CDR3 sequence reads: CASSPGTGEDPSQPQHF. CDR3 sequence (DNA): TGTGCCAGCAGCCCAGGGACAGGGGAGGACCCCAGTCAGCCCCAGCATTTT. The chain couples TRBV7-6 to TRBJ1-5, with 10 bases aligning to TRBD1. V was clipped by 5 bases and J by 6 bases; unmatched bases: 13. The CDR3 sequence is 17 residues long. Germline-derived CDR1 and CDR2 are SGHVS and FNYEAQ.

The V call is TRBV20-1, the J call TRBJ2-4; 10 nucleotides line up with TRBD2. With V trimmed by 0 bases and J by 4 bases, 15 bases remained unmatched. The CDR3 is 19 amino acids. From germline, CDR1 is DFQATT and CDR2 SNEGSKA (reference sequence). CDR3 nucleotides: TGCAGTGCTAGAGATAAGCTAGCGGGGGAGCCGTCTTTAAAAAACATTCAGTACTTC. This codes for CSARDKLAGEPSLKNIQYF.

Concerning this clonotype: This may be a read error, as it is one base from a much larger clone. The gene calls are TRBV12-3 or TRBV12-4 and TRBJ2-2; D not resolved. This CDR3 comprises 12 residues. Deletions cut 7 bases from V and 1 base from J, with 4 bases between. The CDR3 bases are TGTGCCAGCAAGGAGAACACCGGGGAGCTGTTTTTT. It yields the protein CASKENTGELFF.

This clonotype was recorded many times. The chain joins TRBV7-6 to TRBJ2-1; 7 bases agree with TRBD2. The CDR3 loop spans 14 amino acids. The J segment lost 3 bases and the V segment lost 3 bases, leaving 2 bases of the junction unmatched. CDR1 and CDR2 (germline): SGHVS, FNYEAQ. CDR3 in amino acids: CASSLSGVYNEQFF. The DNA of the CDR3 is TGTGCCAGCAGCTTGAGCGGGGTCTACAATGAGCAGTTCTTC.

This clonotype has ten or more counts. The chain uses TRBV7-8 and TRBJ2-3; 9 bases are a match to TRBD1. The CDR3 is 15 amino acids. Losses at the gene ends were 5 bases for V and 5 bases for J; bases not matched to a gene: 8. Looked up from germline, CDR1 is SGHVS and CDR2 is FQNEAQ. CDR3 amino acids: CASSLQGASLDTQYF. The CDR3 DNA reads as TGTGCCAGCAGCCTACAGGGGGCTAGTCTAGATACGCAGTATTTT.

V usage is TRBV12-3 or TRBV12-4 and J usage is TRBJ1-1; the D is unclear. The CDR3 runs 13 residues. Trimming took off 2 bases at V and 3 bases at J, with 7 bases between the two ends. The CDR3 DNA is TGTGCCAGCAGTTTACTCCAGTACACTGAAGCTTTCTTT. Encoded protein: CASSLLQYTEAFF.

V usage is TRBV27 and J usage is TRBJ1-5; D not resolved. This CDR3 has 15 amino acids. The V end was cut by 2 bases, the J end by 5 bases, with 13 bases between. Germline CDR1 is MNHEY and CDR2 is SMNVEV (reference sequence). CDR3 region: CASSLMSGGYQPQHF. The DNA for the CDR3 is TGTGCCAGCAGTTTAATGTCAGGAGGCTATCAGCCCCAGCATTTT.

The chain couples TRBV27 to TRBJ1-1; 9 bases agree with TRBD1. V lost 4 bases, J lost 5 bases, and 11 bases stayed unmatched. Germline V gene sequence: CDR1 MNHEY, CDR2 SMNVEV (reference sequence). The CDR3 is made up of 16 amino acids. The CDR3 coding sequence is TGTGCCAGCAGTTCGACAGGGGGAGTTTATTATACTGAAGCTTTCTTT. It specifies CASSSTGGVYYTEAFF.

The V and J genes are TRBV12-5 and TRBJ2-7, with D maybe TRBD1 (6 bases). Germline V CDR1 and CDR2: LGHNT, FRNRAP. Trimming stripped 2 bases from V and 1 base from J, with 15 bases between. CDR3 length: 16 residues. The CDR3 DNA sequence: TGTGCTAGTGGTTTGATCCCCGGACAGACTTCCTACGAGCAGTACTTC. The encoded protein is CASGLIPGQTSYEQYF.

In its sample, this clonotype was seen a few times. The CDR3 loop is CASRADRSEAFF. In DNA form, the CDR3 reads TGTGCCAGCAGAGCGGACAGGAGTGAAGCTTTCTTT. This rearrangement joins TRBV7-9 to TRBJ1-1, with 7 bases lining up with TRBD1. CDR3 size: 12 residues. The V segment lost 6 bases and the J segment 7 bases; nucleotides outside the gene matches: 5. Per germline, CDR1 SEHNR and CDR2 FQNEAQ (reference sequence). Full variable domain (missing parts from reference TRBV7-9 and TRBJ1-1): DTGVSQNPRHKITKRGQNVTFRCDPISEHNRLYWYRQTLGQGPEFLTYFQNEAQLEKSRLLSDRFSAERPKGSFSTLEIQRTEQGDSAMYLCASRADRSEAFFGQGTRLTVV.

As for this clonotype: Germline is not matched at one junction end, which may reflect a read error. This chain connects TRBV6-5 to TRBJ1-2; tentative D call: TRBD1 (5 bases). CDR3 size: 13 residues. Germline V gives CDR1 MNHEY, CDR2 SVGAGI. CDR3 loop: CANSLNGGQGYTF. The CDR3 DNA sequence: TGTGCCAACAGTCTCAACGGGGGTCAGGGCTACACCTTC.